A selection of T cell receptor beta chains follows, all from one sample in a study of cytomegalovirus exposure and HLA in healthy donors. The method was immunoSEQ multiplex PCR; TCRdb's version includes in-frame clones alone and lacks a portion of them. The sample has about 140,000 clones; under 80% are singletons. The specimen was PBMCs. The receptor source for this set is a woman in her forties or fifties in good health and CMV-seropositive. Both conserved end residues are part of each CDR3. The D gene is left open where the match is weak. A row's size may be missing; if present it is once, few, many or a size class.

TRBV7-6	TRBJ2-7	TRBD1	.	CASSGFTGGYEQYF	TGTGCCAGCAGCGGATTTACAGGGGGCTACGAGCAGTACTTC
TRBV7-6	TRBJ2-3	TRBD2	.	CASSPEGLAGDTQYF	TGTGCCAGCAGCCCGGAGGGACTAGCGGGGGATACGCAGTATTTT
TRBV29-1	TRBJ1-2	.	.	CSTSAGPIYGYTF	TGCAGCACCTCAGCGGGCCCCATCTATGGCTACACCTTC
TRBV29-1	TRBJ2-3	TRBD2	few	CSVNSGEGTDTQYF	TGCAGCGTTAATAGCGGGGAGGGCACAGATACGCAGTATTTT
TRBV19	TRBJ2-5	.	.	CASSLGRLFQETQYF	TGTGCCAGTAGCCTTGGCCGACTTTTCCAAGAGACCCAGTACTTC
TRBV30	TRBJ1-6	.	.	CAWRARGGSPLHF	TGTGCCTGGAGGGCCAGGGGCGGTTCACCCCTCCACTTT
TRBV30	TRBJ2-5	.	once	CAWRRGGETQYF	TGTGCCTGGAGAAGAGGGGGAGAGACCCAGTACTTC
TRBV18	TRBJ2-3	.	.	CASSKGRATSTDTQYF	TGTGCCAGCTCCAAAGGCAGGGCGACTAGCACAGATACGCAGTATTTT
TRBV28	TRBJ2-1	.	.	CASSFLGGSYNEQFF	TGTGCCAGCAGTTTTCTGGGGGGATCCTACAATGAGCAGTTCTTC
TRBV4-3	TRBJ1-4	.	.	CASSQGGAATNEKLFF	TGCGCCAGCAGCCAAGGTGGAGCCGCAACTAATGAAAAACTGTTTTTT
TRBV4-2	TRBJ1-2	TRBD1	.	CASSQNADRGLIYGYTF	TGTGCCAGCAGCCAAAATGCTGACAGGGGTCTAATCTATGGCTACACCTTC
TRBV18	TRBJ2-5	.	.	CASSPRGIETQYF	TGTGCCAGCTCACCCCGGGGGATTGAGACCCAGTACTTC
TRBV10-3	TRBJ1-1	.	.	CAIMGGIQDTEAFF	TGTGCCATCATGGGGGGGATTCAGGACACTGAAGCTTTCTTT
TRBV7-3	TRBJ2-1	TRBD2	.	CASSLRSGGAGNEQFF	TGTGCCAGCAGCTTAAGGAGCGGGGGGGCTGGAAATGAGCAGTTCTTC
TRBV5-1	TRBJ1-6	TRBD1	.	CASSTGQVTSPLHF	TGCGCCAGCAGCACGGGACAGGTAACCTCACCCCTCCACTTT
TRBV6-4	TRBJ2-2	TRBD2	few	CASSQLAGQGTGELFF	TGTGCCAGCAGTCAACTAGCGGGGCAGGGCACCGGGGAGCTGTTTTTT
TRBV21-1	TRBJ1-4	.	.	CASSNRTGGRVNEKLFF	TGTGCCAGCAGCAACCGGACAGGGGGGAGAGTTAATGAAAAACTGTTTTTT
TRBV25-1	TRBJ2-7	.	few	CASSEQGYEQYF	TGTGCCAGCAGTGAACAGGGCTACGAGCAGTACTTC
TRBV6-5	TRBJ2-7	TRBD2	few	CASSYIAGVQYF	TGTGCCAGCAGTTACATAGCGGGGGTGCAGTACTTC
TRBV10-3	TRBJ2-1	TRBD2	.	CAIGVSGGSYNEQFF	TGTGCCATTGGGGTTAGCGGGGGGTCCTACAATGAGCAGTTCTTC
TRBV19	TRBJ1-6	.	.	CASSIVSGQRPYNSPLHF	TGTGCCAGTAGTATAGTTTCAGGGCAAAGGCCCTATAATTCACCCCTCCACTTT
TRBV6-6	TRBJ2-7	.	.	CASAAYYEQYF	TGTGCCAGCGCGGCATACTACGAGCAGTACTTC
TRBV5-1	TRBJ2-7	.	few	CASSLEAPDEQYF	TGCGCCAGCAGCTTGGAAGCTCCCGATGAGCAGTACTTC
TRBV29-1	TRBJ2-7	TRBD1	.	CSVSSGTGVPEQYF	TGCAGCGTTTCCAGTGGGACAGGGGTTCCCGAGCAGTACTTC